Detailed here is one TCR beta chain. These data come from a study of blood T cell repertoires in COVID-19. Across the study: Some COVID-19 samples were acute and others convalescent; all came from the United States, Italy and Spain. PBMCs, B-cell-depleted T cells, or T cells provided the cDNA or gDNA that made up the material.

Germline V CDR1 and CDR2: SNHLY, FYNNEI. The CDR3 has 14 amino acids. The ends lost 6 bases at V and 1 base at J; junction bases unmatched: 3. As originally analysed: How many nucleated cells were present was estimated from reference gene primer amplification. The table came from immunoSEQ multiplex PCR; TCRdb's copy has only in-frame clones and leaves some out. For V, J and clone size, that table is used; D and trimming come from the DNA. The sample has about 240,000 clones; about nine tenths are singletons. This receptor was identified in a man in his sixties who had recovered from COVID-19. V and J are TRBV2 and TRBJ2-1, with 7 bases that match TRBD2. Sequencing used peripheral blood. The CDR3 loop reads CASRASGSYNEQFF. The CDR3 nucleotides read TGTGCCAGCAGGGCTAGCGGATCCTACAATGAGCAGTTCTTC.